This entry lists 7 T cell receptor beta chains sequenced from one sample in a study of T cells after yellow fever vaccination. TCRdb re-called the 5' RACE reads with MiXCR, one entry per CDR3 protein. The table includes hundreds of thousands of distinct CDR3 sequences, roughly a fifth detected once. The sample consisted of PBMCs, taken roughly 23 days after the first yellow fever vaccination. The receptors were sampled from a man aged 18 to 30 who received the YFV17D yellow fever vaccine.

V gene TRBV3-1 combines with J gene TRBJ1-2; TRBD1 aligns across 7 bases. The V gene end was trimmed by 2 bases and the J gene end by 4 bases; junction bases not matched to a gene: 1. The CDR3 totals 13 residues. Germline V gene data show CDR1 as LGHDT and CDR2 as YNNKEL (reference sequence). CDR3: CASSQRDSYGYTF. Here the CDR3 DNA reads TGTGCCAGCAGCCAACGGGACAGCTATGGCTACACCTTC.

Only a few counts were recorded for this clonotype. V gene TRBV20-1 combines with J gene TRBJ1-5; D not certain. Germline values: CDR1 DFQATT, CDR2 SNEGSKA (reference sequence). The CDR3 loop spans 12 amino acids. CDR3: CSAGRNAQPQHF. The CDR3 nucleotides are TGCAGCGCAGGCAGGAATGCTCAGCCCCAGCATTTT.

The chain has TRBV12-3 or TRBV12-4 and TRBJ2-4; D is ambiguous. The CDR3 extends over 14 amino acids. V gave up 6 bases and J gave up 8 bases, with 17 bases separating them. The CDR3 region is CASRKGGPFHIQYF. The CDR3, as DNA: TGTGCCAGCAGGAAGGGTGGTCCTTTCCACATTCAGTACTTC.

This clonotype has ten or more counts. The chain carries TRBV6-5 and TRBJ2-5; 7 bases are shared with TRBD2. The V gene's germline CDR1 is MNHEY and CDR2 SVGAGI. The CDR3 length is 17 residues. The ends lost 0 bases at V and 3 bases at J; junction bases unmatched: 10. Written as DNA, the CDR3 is TGTGCCAGCAGTTACTCGATGGTGGGACTAAATGAAGAGACCCAGTACTTC. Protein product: CASSYSMVGLNEETQYF.

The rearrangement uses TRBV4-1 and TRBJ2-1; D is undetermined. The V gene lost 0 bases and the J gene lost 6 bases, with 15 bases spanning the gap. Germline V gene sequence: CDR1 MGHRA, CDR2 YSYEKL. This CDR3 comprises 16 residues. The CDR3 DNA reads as TGCGCCAGCAGCCAAGATTTAATGACACAGACCAATGAGCAGTTCTTC. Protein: CASSQDLMTQTNEQFF.

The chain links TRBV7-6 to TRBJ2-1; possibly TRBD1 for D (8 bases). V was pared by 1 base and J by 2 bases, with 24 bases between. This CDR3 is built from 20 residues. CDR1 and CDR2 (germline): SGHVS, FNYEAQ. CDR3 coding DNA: TGTGCCAGCAGCTTAGAGGGGGGGACAGGAGTAGCGAACCCCTACAATGAGCAGTTCTTC. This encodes CASSLEGGTGVANPYNEQFF.

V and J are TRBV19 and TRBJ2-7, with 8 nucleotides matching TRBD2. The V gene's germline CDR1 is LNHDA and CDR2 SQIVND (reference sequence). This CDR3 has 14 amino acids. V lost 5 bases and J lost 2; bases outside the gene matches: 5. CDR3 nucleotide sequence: TGTGCCAGTAGTCCGGCGGGGGGCGCCTACGAGCAGTACGTC. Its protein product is CASSPAGGAYEQYV.